This paragraph reports one T cell receptor (beta chain). Its target is not known. The sample comes from a study of cytomegalovirus exposure and HLA in healthy donors. The study's findings and limits: A missense DCLRE1C variant was associated with V- and J-gene trimming of TCR beta chains in a later analysis, and an independent cohort replicated the association.

Unrecorded immune exposure was likely among donors, who were nominally healthy when sampled. V trimming: 4 bases; J trimming: 1 base; junction bases outside the gene matches: 12. In germline, CDR1 is SGHDT, CDR2 YYEEEE. The CDR3 runs 18 residues. Primers: 60 Vbeta forward and 13 Jbeta reverse. Profiled with immunoSEQ multiplex PCR; TCRdb holds only in-frame clones, not every one. The sample has about 140,000 clones, 80% seen once. This TCR came from a man in his forties or fifties in good health and CMV-seronegative. The sequenced material came from PBMCs. V is TRBV5-6 and J is TRBJ1-3; 9 bases agree with TRBD1. CDR3 loop: CASSPGQGFRGSGNTIYF. In DNA, the CDR3 is TGTGCCAGCAGCCCGGGACAGGGATTCCGAGGATCTGGAAACACCATATATTTT.